Following are 21 T cell receptor beta chains from one sample sequenced in a study of OX40 agonist ivuxolimab in advanced cancers. The assay was immunoSEQ multiplex PCR, and TCRdb's table has in-frame clones only and misses some. The repertoire holds 8,000 to 10,000 clones, with 70% as singletons. The sequences come from CD4+ or CD8+ T cells sorted from blood, collected in a trial of the OX40 agonist ivuxolimab. These receptors all come from an adult with an advanced solid tumor such as melanoma, head and neck, liver or kidney cancer.

V and J are TRBV30 and TRBJ1-2, with 7 bases that match TRBD1. V gave up 5 bases and J gave up 8 bases; unmatched junction bases: 14. Germline V gene data show CDR1 as GTSNPN and CDR2 as SVGIG (reference sequence). This CDR3 spans 14 amino acids. The CDR3 DNA follows: TGTGCCTGGTCCGAGGGACAGCGGGGTATGGGCTACACCTTC. Its protein is CAWSEGQRGMGYTF.

The chain has TRBV4-2 and TRBJ2-1; 10 nucleotides align to TRBD2. V shed 1 base, J shed 8 bases, and the junction held 5 bases outside the gene matches. CDR3 length equals 15 residues. CDR1 and CDR2 (germline): LGHNA, YNFKEQ. The CDR3 region is CASSQVAGGYDEQFF. The CDR3 bases are TGTGCCAGCAGCCAAGTAGCGGGAGGTTACGATGAGCAGTTCTTC.

The genes are TRBV6-1 and TRBJ2-7; D not certain. The V end was cut by 1 base, the J end by 7 bases, with 8 bases between. There are 12 residues in the CDR3. Germline V gene lookup returns CDR1 MNHNS and CDR2 SASEGT. The CDR3 reads CASSEVMREQYF. CDR3 bases: TGTGCCAGCAGTGAAGTTATGCGAGAGCAGTACTTC.

The genes are TRBV4-1 and TRBJ1-3; D unresolved. The CDR3 extends over 13 amino acids. Trimming removed 11 bases from V and 4 bases from J, with 15 bases in between. The germline gives CDR1 MGHRA, CDR2 YSYEKL. CDR3 amino acids: CAASVYLGNTIYF. CDR3 bases: TGCGCCGCCTCAGTCTACTTAGGAAACACCATATATTTT.

This clone occurred a few times. The chain combines TRBV6-5 with TRBJ1-1; TRBD1 is a possible D gene (6 bases). CDR3 length equals 13 residues. The V end was cut by 3 bases, the J end by 9 bases, with 14 bases between. The germline CDR1 and CDR2 sequences are MNHEY and SVGAGI. The chain's CDR3 is CASSYYREGQAFF. DNA for the CDR3: TGTGCCAGCAGTTATTACAGGGAGGGCCAAGCTTTCTTT.

This chain links TRBV27 with TRBJ1-1; 7 positions agree with TRBD1. V gave up 4 bases and J gave up 0 bases; unmatched junction bases: 2. The germline CDR1 and CDR2 sequences are MNHEY and SMNVEV (reference sequence). CDR3 length equals 14 residues. CDR3 bases: TGTGCCAGCAGTTACAGGGGCTTGAACACTGAAGCTTTCTTT. Its protein is CASSYRGLNTEAFF.

The gene calls are TRBV5-4 and TRBJ2-1, with TRBD1 matching 9 bases. From germline, CDR1 is SGHNT and CDR2 YYREEE (reference sequence). The CDR3 runs to 14 residues. Trimming removed 2 bases from V and 7 bases from J; junction bases left unmatched: 4. This CDR3 is CASSFRDRENEQFF. CDR3 bases: TGTGCCAGCAGCTTCCGGGACAGGGAAAATGAGCAGTTCTTC.

This clone was detected a few times. The J gene is TRBJ1-4, the V gene TRBV9; TRBD1 matches at 11 bases. Germline trimming cut 0 bases from V and 7 bases from J; bases unmatched to any gene: 2. CDR3 size: 15 residues. Germline CDR1 SGDLS, CDR2 YYNGEE. The CDR3 loop reads CASSVEGQGGEKLFF. The CDR3 region has the DNA TGTGCCAGCAGCGTAGAGGGACAGGGGGGTGAAAAACTGTTTTTT.

The chain combines TRBV7-9 with TRBJ2-5, with 7 nucleotides matching TRBD2. The J call may be faulty, since TRBJ2-7 better matches the DNA end. The length of the CDR3 is 16 residues. Germline assignment: CDR1 SEHNR and CDR2 FQNEAQ (reference sequence). The CDR3 here is CASSRRETRSSYEQYF. The CDR3 DNA reads TGTGCCAGCAGCCGGCGGGAGACCAGGAGCTCCTACGAGCAGTACTTC.

This clone was seen more than once but under ten times. The chain recombines TRBV7-2 with TRBJ2-7; weak D call: TRBD2 (5 bases). The CDR3 covers 15 residues. Deletions cut 2 bases from V and 7 bases from J, with 18 bases between. Germline V gives CDR1 SGHTA, CDR2 FQGNSA. CDR3 sequence (DNA): TGTGCCAGCAGCTTAAGGCTGGATTCTTCGGGGGAGCAGTACTTC. Amino acids: CASSLRLDSSGEQYF.

The chain couples TRBV10-3 to TRBJ2-2, with no clear D. CDR3 length: 13 amino acids. CDR1 is ENHRY and CDR2 is SYGVKD in the germline V gene. V dropped 2 bases and J dropped 5 bases, with 6 bases sitting between them. CDR3 nucleotides: TGTGCCATCAGTGAGACAGATACCGGGGAGCTGTTTTTT. Protein product: CAISETDTGELFF.

The chain links TRBV27 to TRBJ2-1, with TRBD2 matching over 14 bases. Trimming removed 6 bases from V and 10 bases from J; junction bases left unmatched: 5. Germline CDR1 and CDR2: MNHEY and SMNVEV (reference sequence). The CDR3 is 14 amino acids. The CDR3 sequence is CASRTSGRAGEQFF. As DNA, the CDR3 is TGTGCCAGCAGGACTAGCGGGAGGGCAGGGGAGCAGTTCTTC.

The chain employs TRBV27 and TRBJ2-2; tentatively, D is TRBD1 (6 bases). Trimming cost V 6 bases and J 5 bases, with 19 bases left between them. Germline loops: CDR1 MNHEY, CDR2 SMNVEV (reference sequence). The CDR3 extends over 16 amino acids. The CDR3 here is CASSPQGGPQTGELFF. DNA for the CDR3: TGTGCCAGCAGCCCCCAAGGGGGACCCCAAACCGGGGAGCTGTTTTTT.

This chain uses TRBV28 with TRBJ1-2, with a tentative D call TRBD1 (5 bases). V lost 3 bases and J 5 bases, leaving 10 bases between the germline ends. The CDR3 runs 13 residues. CDR1 and CDR2 (germline): MDHEN, SYDVKM. Here the CDR3 reads CASSLVRVYGYTF. The CDR3 bases are TGTGCCAGCAGTTTGGTCAGGGTTTATGGCTACACCTTC.

This chain connects TRBV9 to TRBJ2-7; D may be TRBD2 (5 bases). Trimming took 4 bases from V and 2 from J, leaving 19 bases between them. The germline V gene has CDR1 SGDLS and CDR2 YYNGEE. CDR3 length: 16 residues. The CDR3 protein is CASSPDSGFGTYEQYF. For the CDR3, the DNA is TGTGCCAGCAGCCCGGATTCCGGTTTCGGGACCTACGAGCAGTACTTC.

V is TRBV28 and J is TRBJ1-2, with 12 bases lining up with TRBD1. Trimming removed 3 bases from V and 2 bases from J; junction bases left unmatched: 1. The germline gives CDR1 MDHEN, CDR2 SYDVKM. CDR3 length: 15 amino acids. CDR3 sequence reads: CASSLGTGGNYGYTF. The CDR3 DNA reads TGTGCCAGCAGTTTGGGGACAGGGGGCAACTATGGCTACACCTTC.

This chain connects TRBV15 to TRBJ2-5, with 8 bases that match TRBD2. V was clipped by 0 bases and J by 5 bases; unmatched bases: 17. The CDR3 has 19 residues. The germline V gene has CDR1 LNHNV and CDR2 YYDKDF (reference sequence). The CDR3 DNA sequence: TGTGCCACCAGCAGAGATGTCTCCCCGACCAGCGGGAGAAGCGAGACCCAGTACTTC. Its protein is CATSRDVSPTSGRSETQYF.

The J gene is TRBJ2-3, the V gene TRBV7-2, with TRBD2 identical over 14 bases. Germline-derived CDR1 and CDR2 are SGHTA and FQGNSA. The CDR3 is 18 residues long. The junction had 8 bases not matched to a gene; V was cut back by 4 bases and J by 2 bases. CDR3 coding DNA: TGTGCCAGCAGCTCAGGACTAGCGGGGGGCCTCTCCACAGATACGCAGTATTTT. Its protein is CASSSGLAGGLSTDTQYF.

By share of the sample, this clone is medium-sized (0.01 to 0.1%). The J gene is TRBJ2-5, the V gene TRBV30, with D possibly matching TRBD2 (5 bases). The CDR3 consists of 16 residues. V lost 1 base to trimming and J lost 5 bases, with 20 bases between them. Germline V gene data show CDR1 as GTSNPN and CDR2 as SVGIG (reference sequence). The CDR3 DNA reads TGTGCCTGGAGTGGGTGGGAGATCGGGGTCCGGGAGACCCAGTACTTC. It specifies CAWSGWEIGVRETQYF.

The chain couples TRBV4-3 to TRBJ1-6, with TRBD1 identical over 8 bases. The CDR3 covers 14 residues. Germline V lookup: CDR1 LGHNA, CDR2 YSLEER. J gave up 7 bases and V 6 bases, and 5 bases lay outside the gene matches. The CDR3: CASRLGQGNSPLHF. For the CDR3, the DNA is TGCGCCAGCAGACTTGGACAGGGAAATTCACCCCTCCACTTT.

CDR3 DNA: TGTGCCAGCAGTTTATCCCTGACAGGGGCTGTCTACAATGAGCAGTTCTTC. It encodes CASSLSLTGAVYNEQFF. The chain is built from TRBV27 and TRBJ2-1; TRBD1 matches 8 bases. The V and J ends lost 0 bases and 3 bases, in that order; junction bases with no gene match: 7. The CDR3 totals 17 residues. The germline CDR1 and CDR2 sequences are MNHEY and SMNVEV (reference sequence).